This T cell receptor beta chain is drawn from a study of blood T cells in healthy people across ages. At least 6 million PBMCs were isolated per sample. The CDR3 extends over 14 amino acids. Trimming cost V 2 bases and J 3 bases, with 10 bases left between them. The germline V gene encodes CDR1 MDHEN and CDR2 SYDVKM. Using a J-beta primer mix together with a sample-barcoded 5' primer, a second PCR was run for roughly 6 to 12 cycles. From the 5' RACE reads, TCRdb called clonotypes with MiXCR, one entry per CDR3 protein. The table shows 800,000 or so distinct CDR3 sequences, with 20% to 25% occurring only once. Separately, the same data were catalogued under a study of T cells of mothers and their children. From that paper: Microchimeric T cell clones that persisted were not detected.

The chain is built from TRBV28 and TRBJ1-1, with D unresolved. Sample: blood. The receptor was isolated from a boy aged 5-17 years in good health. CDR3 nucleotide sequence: TGTGCCAGCAGTTTAATATCTGGCTACACTGAAGCTTTCTTT. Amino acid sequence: CASSLISGYTEAFF.